The 8 T cell receptor beta chains below come from one sample, sequenced in a study of PD-1 blockade in classical Hodgkin lymphoma. Time point: newly diagnosed, previously untreated cHL patient sample. Sequencing used immunoSEQ multiplex PCR; TCRdb keeps in-frame clones, though not all of them. The sample has 7,000 or so clones, over 70% seen once. Material: peripheral blood mononuclear cells (PBMCs). Every receptor here comes from a human donor with classical Hodgkin lymphoma.

The chain couples TRBV10-3 to TRBJ2-7; the match to TRBD2 covers 10 bases. V lost 2 bases to trimming and J lost 6 bases; unmatched junction nucleotides: 1. Germline assignment: CDR1 ENHRY and CDR2 SYGVKD. CDR3 length equals 13 residues. CDR3 nucleotides: TGTGCCATCAGTGAGGAGCGGGGGGGCGAGCAGTACTTC. Translating it yields CAISEERGGEQYF.

The chain is built from TRBV2 and TRBJ1-1, with D perhaps matching TRBD1 (5 bases). CDR3 length: 13 amino acids. The V gene lost 8 bases and the J gene lost 0 bases, with 10 bases spanning the gap. In germline, CDR1 is SNHLY, CDR2 FYNNEI. The CDR3 loop is CASGGEMNTEAFF. Written as DNA, the CDR3 is TGTGCCAGCGGGGGGGAAATGAACACTGAAGCTTTCTTT.

The chain employs TRBV5-4 and TRBJ2-4; 10 positions match TRBD2. Germline V lookup: CDR1 SGHNT, CDR2 YYREEE (reference sequence). CDR3 size: 17 residues. V trimming: 4 bases; J trimming: 8 bases; junction bases outside the gene matches: 15. The CDR3: CASSPERGGQGADIQYF. CDR3 DNA: TGTGCCAGCAGCCCCGAGCGGGGGGGCCAGGGGGCGGACATTCAGTACTTC.

The chain couples TRBV4-1 to TRBJ2-5; TRBD2 matches 10 bases. Germline V gene data show CDR1 as MGHRA and CDR2 as YSYEKL. The ends lost 4 bases at V and 4 bases at J; junction bases unmatched: 6. The CDR3 is 15 amino acids. The CDR3: CASSPLAGEGETQYF. The CDR3 DNA follows: TGCGCCAGCAGCCCTCTAGCGGGGGAGGGAGAGACCCAGTACTTC.

This clone was seen only a few times. The V and J genes are TRBV6-1 and TRBJ2-2; 7 bases fit TRBD1. The CDR3 spans 15 residues. Trimming removed 4 bases from V and 6 bases from J; junction bases left unmatched: 8. CDR1 and CDR2 from the germline V gene are MNHNS and SASEGT. The CDR3 DNA reads TGTGCCAGCAGTGGCCGGAACAGGGGATCCGGGGAGCTGTTTTTT. This codes for CASSGRNRGSGELFF.

V usage is TRBV2 and J usage is TRBJ1-4; a weak D match, TRBD1 (5 bases). This CDR3 has 12 residues. V shed 7 bases and J shed 8 bases, with 11 bases lying between them. Germline V CDR1 and CDR2: SNHLY, FYNNEI. CDR3 loop: CASKRGGEKLFF. The CDR3 nucleotides are TGTGCCAGCAAGAGGGGCGGAGAAAAACTGTTTTTT.

V is TRBV13 and J is TRBJ1-6; TRBD1 might be the D (5 bases). The V end lost 5 bases, the J end lost 5 bases, and 10 bases lay between the germline ends. Germline CDR1 and CDR2: PRHDT and FYEKMQ (reference sequence). The CDR3 contains 14 residues. CDR3 loop: CASSPQGNNSPLHF. Here the CDR3 DNA reads TGTGCCAGCAGCCCCCAGGGTAATAATTCACCCCTCCACTTT.

This clone was detected only once. V gene TRBV18 combines with J gene TRBJ2-5, with D uncertain. CDR1 and CDR2 from the germline V gene are KGHSH and LQKENI. CDR3 length equals 13 residues. V was cut by 5 bases and J by 5 bases, with 12 bases left in between. The CDR3 sequence: CASSKELRETQYF. The CDR3, as DNA: TGTGCCAGCTCAAAAGAATTAAGGGAGACCCAGTACTTC.